Shown below are 30 T cell receptor beta chains from a single sample sequenced in a study of blood T cell repertoires in COVID-19. TCRdb keeps only in-frame clones here, not all; method: immunoSEQ multiplex PCR. The sample lists over 150,000 clones; roughly 85% were seen once. The sample taken for sequencing was PBMCs or T cells enriched from blood (not recorded which). These receptors were collected from a woman aged 70-85 years in a cohort exposed to, infected with or recovered from COVID-19 (not recorded which).

This chain connects TRBV12-3 or TRBV12-4 to TRBJ1-6, with no clear D. The CDR3 is made up of 13 amino acids. V lost 5 bases to trimming and J lost 9 bases, with 11 bases between them. The chain's CDR3 is CASSLQIGSPLHF. CDR3 coding DNA: TGTGCCAGCAGTCTCCAGATTGGTTCACCCCTCCACTTT.

The chain carries TRBV5-1 and TRBJ2-1; maybe TRBD1 (7 bases). The CDR3 runs 15 residues. V was trimmed by 4 bases and J by 6 bases, leaving 17 bases between them. In germline, CDR1 is SGHRS, CDR2 YFSETQ. The CDR3 DNA is TGCGCCAGCAGCCAGGGGGGCGATCGGGGCAATGAGCAGTTCTTC. As protein: CASSQGGDRGNEQFF.

This chain links TRBV5-4 with TRBJ2-1, with 14 bases that match TRBD2. Germline CDR1 reads SGHNT; CDR2 reads YYREEE (reference sequence). This CDR3 is built from 16 residues. V shed 4 bases and J 9 bases; nucleotides not matched to a gene: 9. The CDR3 sequence: CASSTGTSGRGGEQFF. The CDR3 DNA sequence: TGTGCCAGCAGCACCGGGACTAGCGGGAGAGGCGGTGAGCAGTTCTTC.

CDR3 nucleotide sequence: TGCGCCAGCAGCTTGTCCTTAACTAACTATGGCTACACCTTC. Amino acids: CASSLSLTNYGYTF. The rearrangement links TRBV5-1 to TRBJ1-2; D gene unclear. V was trimmed by 1 base and J by 0 bases, leaving 7 bases between them. Germline CDR1 is SGHRS and CDR2 is YFSETQ. The CDR3 is 14 amino acids.

The CDR3 loop is CASRPTLDSTDTQYF. CDR3 nucleotides: TGTGCCAGCAGGCCGACCTTGGACTCCACAGATACGCAGTATTTT. V gene TRBV27 combines with J gene TRBJ2-3; a weak D match, TRBD2 (5 bases). The ends were cut back, 6 bases at V and 2 bases at J, with 15 bases in the middle. This CDR3 has 15 amino acids. CDR1 and CDR2 (germline): MNHEY, SMNVEV (reference sequence).

This chain connects TRBV7-3 to TRBJ2-1, with 7 bases aligning to TRBD1. CDR3 length: 15 residues. Trimming took 0 bases from V and 3 from J; bases not matched to a gene: 2. Germline V lookup: CDR1 SGHTA, CDR2 FQGTGA. CDR3 region: CASSLTGGNYNEQFF. In DNA, the CDR3 is TGTGCCAGCAGCTTAACAGGGGGCAACTACAATGAGCAGTTCTTC. Full variable domain (remainder filled in from reference TRBV7-3 and TRBJ2-1): GAGVSQTPSNKVTEKGKYVELRCDPISGHTALYWYRQSLGQGPEFLIYFQGTGAADDSGLPNDRFFAVRPEGSVSTLKIQRTERGDSAVYLCASSLTGGNYNEQFFGPGTRLTVL.

The chain uses TRBV28 and TRBJ2-1, with TRBD2 matching over 11 bases. The CDR3 extends over 16 amino acids. CDR1 and CDR2 from the germline V gene are MDHEN and SYDVKM. Trimming at V came to 6 bases and at J to 9 bases, leaving 13 bases not matched to a gene. CDR3 bases: TGTGCCAGCAGAACACCTACTAGCGGGAGTCAAGGTGAGCAGTTCTTC. Protein product: CASRTPTSGSQGEQFF.

The chain has TRBV7-3 and TRBJ2-1; 8 bases match TRBD1. The CDR3 covers 17 residues. Germline loops: CDR1 SGHTA, CDR2 FQGTGA. V was pared by 4 bases and J by 0 bases, with 8 bases of the junction left unmatched. CDR3 sequence: CASSSGRGTGSYNEQFF. The CDR3 region has the DNA TGTGCCAGCAGCTCAGGCAGGGGGACAGGCTCCTACAATGAGCAGTTCTTC.

This chain uses TRBV11-2 with TRBJ2-7; D is uncertain. V was clipped by 5 bases and J by 3 bases, with 8 bases between them. The germline CDR1 and CDR2 sequences are SGHAT and FQNNGV. The CDR3 covers 12 residues. The DNA for the CDR3 is TGTGCCAGCAGCCCATCGGGCTACGAGCAGTACTTC. Amino acids: CASSPSGYEQYF.

The J gene is TRBJ1-6, the V gene TRBV6-5; weak D call: TRBD1 (6 bases). This CDR3 has 15 amino acids. Between the trimmed V and J ends, which lost 7 bases and 7 bases, there was a span of 17 bases. Germline CDR1 is MNHEY and CDR2 is SVGAGI. For the CDR3, the DNA is TGTGCCAGCATAAGGGGATGGGGGCGAAATTCACCCCTCCACTTT. Translation: CASIRGWGRNSPLHF.

The chain combines TRBV7-9 with TRBJ1-1; no reliable D call. Germline-derived CDR1 and CDR2 are SEHNR and FQNEAQ (reference sequence). CDR3 length equals 14 residues. With 0 bases removed from V and 1 base from J, the gap between germline ends came to 6 bases. CDR3 in amino acids: CASSLASGNTEAFF. In DNA form, the CDR3 reads TGTGCCAGCAGCTTAGCGTCGGGGAACACTGAAGCTTTCTTT.

The chain carries TRBV19 and TRBJ2-5; TRBD1 matches 7 bases. The CDR3 runs 15 residues. Losses at the gene ends were 6 bases for V and 1 base for J; bases not matched to a gene: 8. Germline V gives CDR1 LNHDA, CDR2 SQIVND (reference sequence). In nucleotides, the CDR3 is TGTGCCAGTAGACAGGGGACCCGCGGCCAAGAGACCCAGTACTTC. Its protein product is CASRQGTRGQETQYF.

The gene calls are TRBV28 and TRBJ2-1; the D is unclear. The V end lost 2 bases, the J end lost 0 bases, and 8 bases lay between the germline ends. CDR1 and CDR2 (germline): MDHEN, SYDVKM. The CDR3 contains 15 residues. The CDR3 DNA is TGTGCCAGCAGTTTAAACCCTAGCTCCTACAATGAGCAGTTCTTC. As protein: CASSLNPSSYNEQFF.

The chain couples TRBV3-1 (or the pseudogene TRBV3-2) to TRBJ2-7; 7 bases are a match to TRBD2. The CDR3 consists of 13 residues. Germline assignment: CDR1 LGHDT and CDR2 YNNKEL (reference sequence). With 1 base clipped from V and 6 bases from J, the junction kept 3 bases outside the gene matches. CDR3 amino acids: CASSQGTRAEQYF. The CDR3 DNA reads as TGTGCCAGCAGCCAAGGGACTAGGGCCGAGCAGTACTTC.

V usage is TRBV20-1 and J usage is TRBJ1-2; TRBD1 aligns across 7 bases. Germline V gene sequence: CDR1 DFQATT, CDR2 SNEGSKA (reference sequence). CDR3 length: 11 amino acids. The V and J ends lost 6 bases and 7 bases, in that order; junction bases with no gene match: 5. CDR3 DNA: TGCAGTGCGCCGACAGGGTTTGGCTACACCTTC. It codes for CSAPTGFGYTF.

J is TRBJ2-7 and V is TRBV3-1 (or the pseudogene TRBV3-2); a possible D gene is TRBD2 (6 bases). The CDR3 sequence is 13 residues long. The V end was cut by 8 bases, the J end by 3 bases, with 14 bases between. Germline loops: CDR1 LGHDT, CDR2 YNNKEL (reference sequence). This CDR3 is CASGASEGYEQYF. The CDR3 region has the DNA TGTGCCAGCGGCGCGTCGGAGGGCTACGAGCAGTACTTC.

The chain has TRBV2 and TRBJ2-5; TRBD1 aligns across 7 bases. This CDR3 region has 14 residues. The J segment lost 5 bases and the V segment lost 10 bases, leaving 13 bases of the junction unmatched. CDR1 is SNHLY, CDR2 FYNNEI, per germline. The CDR3 loop reads CATKPRGGRETQYF. As DNA, the CDR3 is TGTGCCACCAAGCCCCGAGGGGGCCGGGAGACCCAGTACTTC.

This chain links TRBV27 with TRBJ1-6; D call uncertain. Germline CDR1 and CDR2: MNHEY and SMNVEV (reference sequence). The CDR3 is made up of 14 amino acids. Trimming took 5 bases from V and 3 from J, leaving 8 bases between them. CDR3 nucleotide sequence: TGTGCCAGCAGTAGGGAGGTCTATAATTCACCCCTCCACTTT. This sequence encodes CASSREVYNSPLHF.

The chain employs TRBV28 and TRBJ2-1, with a weak D call TRBD1 (5 bases). Germline CDR1 and CDR2: MDHEN and SYDVKM. V was pared by 3 bases and J by 11 bases, with 20 bases between. The CDR3 sequence is 15 residues long. Written as DNA, the CDR3 is TGTGCCAGCAGTTTCTTGCAGGGAAGAACACTCAAGCAGTTCTTC. Translation: CASSFLQGRTLKQFF. Using reference TRBV28 and TRBJ2-1 for the parts outside the CDR3, the full variable domain is DVKVTQSSRYLVKRTGEKVFLECVQDMDHENMFWYRQDPGLGLRLIYFSYDVKMKEKGDIPEGYSVSREKKERFSLILESASTNQTSMYLCASSFLQGRTLKQFFGPGTRLTVL.

V and J are TRBV29-1 and TRBJ1-1, with 10 nucleotides matching TRBD1. The CDR3 totals 17 residues. Germline assignment: CDR1 SQVTM and CDR2 ANQGSEA. Trimming cost V 1 base and J 11 bases; bases outside gene matches: 19. As DNA, the CDR3 is TGCAGCGTTGAAGTCGAGACAGGGGGCGCGATTAGCGCGCGGGCTTTCTTT. This gives the protein CSVEVETGGAISARAFF.

The gene calls are TRBV5-1 and TRBJ2-5; D is possibly TRBD1 (5 bases). V was shortened by 3 bases and J by 5 bases, with 11 bases between the two germline ends. The CDR3 extends over 13 amino acids. CDR1 and CDR2 (germline): SGHRS, YFSETQ. The CDR3, as DNA: TGCGCCAGCAGCTGGACACCCGCGGAGACCCAGTACTTC. Translating gives CASSWTPAETQYF. Supplemented by reference TRBV5-1 and TRBJ2-5, the full variable domain reads KAGVTQTPRYLIKTRGQQVTLSCSPISGHRSVSWYQQTPGQGLQFLFEYFSETQRNKGNFPGRFSGRQFSNSRSEMNVSTLELGDSALYLCASSWTPAETQYFGPGTRLLVL.

V and J are TRBV28 and TRBJ2-5; the D is unclear. Germline CDR1 reads MDHEN; CDR2 reads SYDVKM. The CDR3 runs 14 residues. V lost 4 bases and J 5 bases, leaving 14 bases between the germline ends. This CDR3 reads CASSYHSRGETQYF. CDR3 DNA sequence: TGTGCCAGCAGTTATCACAGCCGTGGGGAGACCCAGTACTTC.

This clone occurred a few times. This chain links TRBV2 with TRBJ1-4; D gene unclear. Between the trimmed V and J ends, which lost 6 bases and 3 bases, there was a span of 11 bases. The CDR3 length is 14 residues. CDR1 is SNHLY, CDR2 FYNNEI, per germline. CDR3: CASRAGSPNEKLFF. In DNA, the CDR3 is TGTGCCAGCAGGGCGGGATCTCCTAATGAAAAACTGTTTTTT. The full variable domain, in which reference TRBV2 and TRBJ1-4 provide the parts outside the CDR3, is EPEVTQTPSHQVTQMGQEVILRCVPISNHLYFYWYRQILGQKVEFLVSFYNNEISEKSEIFDDQFSVERPDGSNFTLKIRSTKLEDSAMYFCASRAGSPNEKLFFGSGTQLSVL.

The rearrangement joins TRBV13 to TRBJ2-7, with TRBD1 as a possible D gene (6 bases). V was trimmed by 3 bases and J by 6 bases, leaving 21 bases between them. The CDR3 consists of 16 residues. Germline CDR1 is PRHDT and CDR2 is FYEKMQ (reference sequence). CDR3 sequence (DNA): TGTGCCAGCAGCTTCAACAGGGTGACGGCTTCAGGCGAGCAGTACTTC. Protein product: CASSFNRVTASGEQYF.

This chain connects TRBV15 to TRBJ2-1; 13 bases map to TRBD2. CDR1 and CDR2 (germline): LNHNV, YYDKDF (reference sequence). Trimming took 5 bases from V and 13 from J; bases not matched to a gene: 8. CDR3 length equals 14 residues. This CDR3 reads CATSSWTSGGRQFF. In DNA, the CDR3 is TGTGCCACCAGCTCCTGGACTAGCGGGGGAAGACAGTTCTTC.

The V and J genes are TRBV6-6 and TRBJ1-1, with D possibly TRBD1 on 5 matching bases. V was cut by 6 bases and J by 3 bases, with 11 bases left in between. The germline gives CDR1 MNHNY, CDR2 SVGAGI (reference sequence). This CDR3 region has 13 residues. The CDR3 loop reads CASSYRQYTEAFF. The CDR3 DNA follows: TGTGCCAGCAGCTACAGACAGTACACTGAAGCTTTCTTT.

J is TRBJ1-4 and V is TRBV5-6, with 7 bases lining up with TRBD1. The germline CDR1 and CDR2 sequences are SGHDT and YYEEEE. CDR3 length: 15 amino acids. With 1 base clipped from V and 8 bases from J, the junction kept 8 bases outside the gene matches. CDR3 amino acids: CASSLSTGMREKLFF. The CDR3 nucleotides are TGTGCCAGCAGCTTGTCGACAGGGATGAGGGAAAAACTGTTTTTT.

This chain uses TRBV6-1 with TRBJ1-2; a weak D match, TRBD1 (5 bases). This CDR3 comprises 15 residues. Trimming removed 2 bases at V and 2 bases at J, with 12 bases between. The germline V gene has CDR1 MNHNS and CDR2 SASEGT. The DNA for the CDR3 is TGTGCCAGCAGTGAATTTGGCGGGACCAACTATGGCTACACCTTC. Translated: CASSEFGGTNYGYTF.

The table lists this clone with a few counts. V usage is TRBV3-1 (or the pseudogene TRBV3-2) and J usage is TRBJ2-7; D gene ambiguous. This CDR3 has 15 amino acids. Per the germline V gene, CDR1 is LGHDT and CDR2 is YNNKEL (reference sequence). V lost 1 base and J 3 bases, leaving 13 bases between the germline ends. CDR3 loop: CASSQGPHPNYEQYF. In nucleotides, the CDR3 is TGTGCCAGCAGCCAAGGTCCTCATCCTAACTACGAGCAGTACTTC.

This clone appeared once. This rearrangement joins TRBV28 to TRBJ1-6; 8 bases match TRBD1. CDR1 MDHEN and CDR2 SYDVKM come from the germline V gene. The V gene end was trimmed by 5 bases and the J gene end by 8 bases; junction bases not matched to a gene: 11. The CDR3 runs to 16 residues. The CDR3 DNA reads TGTGCCAGCAGTCCACCGGGGCAGGGGGCAGATTCACCCCTCCACTTT. Protein sequence: CASSPPGQGADSPLHF.